This is a list of T cell receptor beta chains from one sample in a study of T cell responses to AZD1222 COVID-19 vaccine. Repertoires were generated with immunoSEQ multiplex PCR, while TCRdb's copy carries only in-frame clones and drops some. The sample consists of under 300,000 clones, roughly 93% of them appearing once. Here the sequenced sample was peripheral blood, taken on day 0 of AZD1222 vaccination. The receptors here all came from an adult in good health. CDR3s include the opening cysteine and the closing phenylalanine or tryptophan. A D gene is named only where the DNA matches it firmly. Clone sizes are given selectively: once, few, many, or a class where the clone is expanded.

>TRBV28|once|11|TRBD1|TRBJ1-6
CASSTRQGSHF
TGTGCCAGCAGTACACGACAGGGATCCCACTTT
>TRBV15|NA|15|NA|TRBJ2-1
CATSGPPLALNEQFF
TGTGCCACCAGCGGACCTCCTTTGGCTCTCAATGAGCAGTTCTTC
>TRBV2|NA|14|NA|TRBJ1-1
CASNRGGGYTEAFF
TGTGCCAGCAACCGAGGGGGGGGCTACACTGAAGCTTTCTTT
>TRBV5-1|once|14|TRBD1|TRBJ1-1
CASSQYDRGTEAFF
TGCGCCAGCAGCCAGTACGACAGGGGTACTGAAGCTTTCTTT
>TRBV3-1/TRBV3-2|NA|15|NA|TRBJ1-1
CASSQVQKVVAEAFF
TGTGCCAGCAGCCAAGTTCAGAAGGTCGTCGCTGAAGCTTTCTTT
>TRBV6-4|NA|17|NA|TRBJ1-5
CARHSIRDARLGQPQHF
TGTGCCAGACACAGCATCCGGGACGCCCGTCTGGGGCAGCCCCAGCATTTT
>TRBV11-2|NA|14|NA|TRBJ1-6
CASRFGQLNSPLHF
TGTGCCAGCAGATTCGGACAGCTTAATTCACCCCTCCACTTT
>TRBV19|NA|15|TRBD1|TRBJ1-5
CASRMDRVSNQPQHF
TGTGCCAGTAGGATGGACAGGGTTAGCAATCAGCCCCAGCATTTT
>TRBV10-3|NA|15|NA|TRBJ2-7
CAISELGLSTYEQYF
TGTGCCATCAGTGAGTTGGGACTCTCTACCTACGAGCAGTACTTC
>TRBV4-1|NA|13|NA|TRBJ1-1
CASSQDWSTEAFF
TGCGCCAGCAGCCAAGATTGGAGCACTGAAGCTTTCTTT
>TRBV2|NA|16|NA|TRBJ1-2
CASSEPRGSANYGYTF
TGTGCCAGCAGTGAACCCCGGGGGTCAGCTAACTATGGCTACACCTTC
>TRBV24-1|NA|14|NA|TRBJ2-3
CATSLTSSTDTQYF
TGTGCCACCAGTTTGACGTCTAGCACAGATACGCAGTATTTT
>TRBV6-2/TRBV6-3|NA|17|TRBD2|TRBJ2-1
CASSAARAGDSYNEQFF
TGTGCCAGCAGTGCCGCTAGGGCGGGAGATTCCTACAATGAGCAGTTCTTC
>TRBV28|NA|13|TRBD1|TRBJ1-6
CASLDRGLFTLHF
TGTGCCAGCTTGGACAGGGGGCTTTTCACCCTCCACTTT
>TRBV4-2|NA|17|NA|TRBJ1-3
CASSQERTRAVGNTIYF
TGTGCCAGCAGCCAAGAAAGGACTCGCGCCGTGGGAAACACCATATATTTT
>TRBV10-1|NA|17|TRBD1|TRBJ1-5
CASSPAGQGVLNQPQHF
TGCGCCAGCAGTCCGGCCGGACAGGGGGTCCTCAATCAGCCCCAGCATTTT
>TRBV6-5|NA|14|NA|TRBJ1-2
CASSYRGRGYGYTF
TGTGCCAGCAGTTACCGGGGGAGGGGCTATGGCTACACCTTC
>TRBV28|NA|13|TRBD1|TRBJ1-2
CASSSWTGVGYTF
TGTGCCAGCAGTTCCTGGACAGGGGTCGGCTACACCTTC
>TRBV7-9|NA|15|NA|TRBJ2-3
CASSLPGPGQNTQYF
TGTGCCAGCAGCCTACCTGGACCTGGACAAAATACGCAGTATTTT
>TRBV5-1|NA|16|TRBD1|TRBJ2-1
CASSISTGSLYNEQFF
TGCGCCAGCAGCATCTCGACAGGGAGCCTCTACAATGAGCAGTTCTTC
>TRBV7-3|NA|15|TRBD2|TRBJ2-2
CASSPGLAGSGELFF
TGTGCCAGCAGCCCGGGACTAGCGGGCTCCGGGGAGCTGTTTTTT
>TRBV5-5|NA|16|NA|TRBJ2-7
CASSLARERSSYEQYF
TGTGCCAGCAGCCTCGCCCGGGAACGAAGCTCCTACGAGCAGTACTTC
>TRBV6-5|NA|12|NA|TRBJ2-3
CASSPTTDTQYF
TGTGCCAGCAGTCCTACAACCGATACGCAGTATTTT
>TRBV5-1|NA|14|TRBD2|TRBJ2-7
CASSGTSGPYEQYF
TGCGCCAGCAGCGGGACTAGCGGTCCCTACGAGCAGTACTTC
>TRBV10-1|NA|14|NA|TRBJ1-1
CASSESTGNTEAFF
TGCGCCAGCAGTGAGTCTACGGGAAACACTGAAGCTTTCTTT
>TRBV6-1|NA|14|NA|TRBJ2-7
CASSSWTYSYEQYF
TGTGCCAGCAGTTCCTGGACGTACTCCTACGAGCAGTACTTC
>TRBV5-1|NA|16|TRBD1|TRBJ2-2
CASSFRQGSGTGELFF
TGCGCCAGCAGCTTCCGACAGGGTTCGGGCACCGGGGAGCTGTTTTTT
>TRBV7-6|NA|17|NA|TRBJ2-6
CASSLGVGGSGANVLTF
TGTGCCAGCAGCTTAGGGGTAGGGGGCTCTGGGGCCAACGTCCTGACTTTC
>TRBV5-1|once|14|TRBD1|TRBJ2-7
CATSSGTGTYEQYF
TGCGCCACTTCATCCGGGACAGGGACCTACGAGCAGTACTTC
>TRBV28|NA|17|NA|TRBJ1-5
CASSPPPGQEINQPQHF
TGTGCCAGCAGCCCGCCCCCAGGGCAGGAAATCAATCAGCCCCAGCATTTT
>TRBV2|NA|14|TRBD2|TRBJ2-1
CASSLAGASNEQFF
TGTGCCAGCAGCCTAGCGGGGGCCTCGAATGAGCAGTTCTTC
>TRBV10-1|NA|12|TRBD1|TRBJ1-3
CALTGAGNTIYF
TGCGCCCTTACAGGGGCTGGAAACACCATATATTTT
>TRBV14|NA|18|NA|TRBJ1-2
CASSPFVPLWETNYGYTF
TGTGCCAGCAGCCCTTTTGTCCCTTTGTGGGAAACTAACTATGGCTACACCTTC